This TCR beta chain originates from a study of siplizumab effects on memory and regulatory T cells. Overall study findings and caveats: Memory T cells appeared less diverse than naive cells, which seemed to contribute substantially to alloresponse. Siplizumab produced a significant reduction in alloreactive sequences that were traceable to unstimulated CD4+ memory cells.

Germline CDR1 reads SGHRS; CDR2 reads YFSETQ. This CDR3 is built from 14 residues. V gave up 2 bases and J gave up 3 bases, with 11 bases separating them. Each sample contributed roughly 100,000 TCR templates to the assay. Clones were read by immunoSEQ multiplex PCR, and TCRdb kept only the in-frame ones, dropping some. The sample includes some 100,000 clones, roughly nine tenths of them seen just once. In the case of this clone: Its antigen is unknown.

The specimen sequenced was Tregs sorted from blood. This chain connects TRBV5-1 to TRBJ1-1; D perhaps matches TRBD1 (5 bases). The sequence came from a human donor in good health. The CDR3 protein is CASSFYGRDTEAFF. For the CDR3, the DNA is TGCGCCAGCAGCTTTTACGGCAGGGACACTGAAGCTTTCTTT.